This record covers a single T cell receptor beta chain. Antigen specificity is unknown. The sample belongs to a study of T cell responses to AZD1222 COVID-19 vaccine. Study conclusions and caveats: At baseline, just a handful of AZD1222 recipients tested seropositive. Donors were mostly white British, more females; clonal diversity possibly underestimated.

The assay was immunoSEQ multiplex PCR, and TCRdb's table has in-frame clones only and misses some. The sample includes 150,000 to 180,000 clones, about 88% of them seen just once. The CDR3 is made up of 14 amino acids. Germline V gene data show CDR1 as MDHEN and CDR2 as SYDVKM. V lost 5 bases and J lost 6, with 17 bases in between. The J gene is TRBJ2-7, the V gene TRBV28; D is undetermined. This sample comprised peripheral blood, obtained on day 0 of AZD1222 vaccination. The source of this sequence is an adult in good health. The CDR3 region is CASSADPAHPEQYF. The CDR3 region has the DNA TGTGCCAGCAGTGCGGACCCAGCCCACCCCGAGCAGTACTTC.